This is a list of T cell receptor beta chains from one sample in a study of CD8 T cells in ankylosing spondylitis. TCRdb reanalysed the 5' RACE reads using MiXCR and keeps one entry per CDR3 protein. The sample has some 140,000 distinct CDR3 sequences; approximately 7.3% are singletons. The sequencing sample was made of blood, either unsorted or a sorted T cell fraction (not recorded which). The receptors originated from a female donor with ankylosing spondylitis or in good health (not recorded which). Both conserved end residues are part of each CDR3. A D gene is named only where the DNA matches it firmly. Some rows mark clone size as missing; the rest say once, few, many or name a class of expanded clone.

j_gene | v_gene | d_gene | abundance | CDR3aa | CDR3nt
TRBJ2-3 | TRBV7-2 | . | . | CASSLITDTQYF | TGTGCCAGCAGCTTAATAACAGATACGCAGTATTTT
TRBJ2-2 | TRBV7-8 | TRBD1 | many | CASSTQTGSTGELFF | TGTGCCAGCAGCACCCAGACAGGGAGTACCGGGGAGCTGTTTTTT
TRBJ2-3 | TRBV5-1 | TRBD2 | many | CASSERGPDTQYF | TGCGCCAGCAGCGAGCGGGGGCCGGATACGCAGTATTTT
TRBJ1-2 | TRBV2 | TRBD1 | many | CASVEQGVNYGYTF | TGTGCCAGCGTGGAACAGGGGGTTAACTATGGCTACACCTTC
TRBJ2-7 | TRBV4-1 | TRBD1 | many | CASSQPRDRLFYEQYF | TGCGCCAGCAGCCAGCCCCGGGACAGACTTTTCTACGAGCAGTACTTC
TRBJ1-1 | TRBV19 | . | many | CASTLRAGEAFF | TGTGCCAGTACCCTAAGGGCCGGTGAAGCTTTCTTT
TRBJ1-1 | TRBV5-1 | . | many | CASSVLTAMNTEAFF | TGCGCCAGCAGCGTGCTGACAGCAATGAACACTGAAGCTTTCTTT
TRBJ2-7 | TRBV12-3/TRBV12-4 | . | many | CASSLLSSEEQYF | TGTGCCAGCAGTTTATTAAGTTCCGAGGAGCAGTACTTC
TRBJ2-1 | TRBV7-8 | . | many | CASSLSASSYNEQFF | TGTGCCAGCAGCTTGTCAGCCAGCTCCTACAATGAGCAGTTCTTC
TRBJ1-1 | TRBV9 | . | many | CASSVNGNTEAFF | TGTGCCAGCAGCGTAAACGGGAACACTGAAGCTTTCTTT
TRBJ2-6 | TRBV13 | . | many | CASSLGHSGANVLTF | TGTGCCAGCAGCTTAGGACACTCTGGGGCCAACGTCCTGACTTTC
TRBJ2-1 | TRBV6-2/TRBV6-3 | . | many | CASSYGLPRGNEQFF | TGTGCCAGCAGTTACGGGCTCCCTCGGGGCAATGAGCAGTTCTTC
TRBJ1-2 | TRBV7-3 | . | many | CASSTQVFSGNYGYTF | TGTGCCAGCAGTACCCAGGTTTTCTCGGGTAACTATGGCTACACCTTC
TRBJ1-4 | TRBV19 | . | . | CASCQPDDGEKLFF | TGTGCCAGTTGCCAGCCGGACGACGGGGAAAAACTGTTTTTT
TRBJ2-3 | TRBV11-2 | TRBD2 | few | CASSSQGLRGVSTDTQYF | TGTGCCAGCAGCTCCCAAGGGCTCCGGGGGGTTAGCACAGATACGCAGTATTTT
TRBJ1-2 | TRBV29-1 | TRBD1 | many | CSVVDRVNGYTF | TGCAGCGTTGTGGACAGGGTCAATGGCTACACCTTC
TRBJ2-7 | TRBV5-1 | . | many | CASSLGESYEQYF | TGCGCCAGCAGCCTCGGAGAGTCCTACGAGCAGTACTTC
TRBJ2-5 | TRBV29-1 | . | many | CSVEESGGHSQETQYF | TGCAGCGTTGAAGAGTCAGGCGGGCACTCGCAAGAGACCCAGTACTTC
TRBJ1-1 | TRBV6-2/TRBV6-3 | TRBD1 | many | CASSYRRQGVMNTEAFF | TGTGCCAGCAGTTACCGCCGACAGGGGGTAATGAACACTGAAGCTTTCTTT
TRBJ1-5 | TRBV20-1 | . | many | CSASSGGGQPQHF | TGCAGTGCTAGTTCGGGGGGAGGTCAGCCCCAGCATTTT
TRBJ1-1 | TRBV30 | . | few | CAWSGGRATEAFF | TGTGCCTGGAGTGGTGGCAGAGCGACTGAAGCTTTCTTT
TRBJ1-2 | TRBV5-1 | . | many | CASSPPIWEGKNGYTF | TGCGCCAGCAGCCCCCCGATTTGGGAGGGGAAGAATGGCTACACCTTC
TRBJ1-5 | TRBV7-9 | . | . | CASSPRWDGPQHF | TGTGCCAGCAGTCCTCGGTGGGATGGGCCCCAGCATTTT
TRBJ1-1 | TRBV2 | TRBD1 | many | CASSATPGQTEAFF | TGTGCCAGCAGTGCAACTCCGGGACAGACTGAAGCTTTCTTT
TRBJ1-5 | TRBV7-2 | . | many | CASSPGREQPQHF | TGTGCCAGCAGCCCAGGGCGAGAACAGCCCCAGCATTTT
TRBJ2-3 | TRBV20-1 | . | . | CSARVRARDTQYF | TGCAGTGCTAGAGTGCGGGCCCGAGATACGCAGTATTTT
TRBJ2-3 | TRBV29-1 | . | many | CSGSQGSTDTQYF | TGCAGCGGGTCCCAGGGGAGCACAGATACGCAGTATTTT
TRBJ1-2 | TRBV10-3 | . | many | CAISEQGIGNYGYTF | TGTGCCATCAGCGAACAGGGTATAGGTAACTATGGCTACACCTTC
TRBJ1-1 | TRBV20-1 | . | . | CSTRVWGPNTEAFF | TGCAGTACTAGAGTCTGGGGTCCGAACACTGAAGCTTTCTTT
TRBJ1-2 | TRBV30 | . | . | CARLGGGMKGYTF | TGTGCCCGTTTAGGAGGAGGGATGAAGGGCTACACCTTC
TRBJ2-6 | TRBV21-1 | . | many | CASSNRPGSLVLRRGANVLTF | TGTGCCAGCAGCAACCGGCCAGGGTCTCTGGTCCTACGCAGGGGGGCCAACGTCCTGACTTTC
TRBJ1-1 | TRBV29-1 | . | . | CSVEDLDEAFF | TGCAGCGTTGAAGATCTGGATGAAGCTTTCTTT
TRBJ2-7 | TRBV29-1 | . | many | CSVLGGSNRYEQYF | TGCAGCGTTCTAGGGGGAAGTAATCGCTACGAGCAGTACTTC
TRBJ1-1 | TRBV7-2 | . | many | CASSVDPAGTEAFF | TGTGCCAGCAGCGTCGACCCGGCTGGCACTGAAGCTTTCTTT
TRBJ2-3 | TRBV7-3 | . | . | CASSLFQGADTQYF | TGTGCCAGCAGCTTATTTCAAGGTGCAGATACGCAGTATTTT
TRBJ2-2 | TRBV19 | . | few | CASRLQGPGELFF | TGTGCCAGTAGGCTGCAGGGGCCCGGGGAGCTGTTTTTT
TRBJ2-3 | TRBV10-3 | TRBD1 | many | CAISGPTGASTDTQYF | TGTGCCATCAGTGGTCCAACAGGGGCGAGCACAGATACGCAGTATTTT
TRBJ2-5 | TRBV5-1 | TRBD1 | many | CASSLAGQGETQYF | TGCGCCAGCAGCTTGGCCGGACAGGGCGAGACCCAGTACTTC
TRBJ1-6 | TRBV5-1 | TRBD1 | many | CASSIQGGNSPLHF | TGCGCCAGCAGCATACAGGGGGGTAATTCACCCCTCCACTTT
TRBJ2-7 | TRBV20-1 | . | many | CSATTGTYSYEQYF | TGCAGTGCTACTACCGGGACCTACTCCTACGAGCAGTACTTC
TRBJ2-1 | TRBV29-1 | TRBD1 | many | CSWDRSNEQFF | TGCAGCTGGGACAGAAGTAATGAGCAGTTCTTC
TRBJ1-1 | TRBV5-1 | . | many | CASSRRTVNTEAFF | TGCGCCAGCAGCCGCCGGACAGTGAACACTGAAGCTTTCTTT
TRBJ2-7 | TRBV9 | TRBD2 | few | CASSVESGGTYEQYF | TGTGCCAGCAGCGTAGAAAGCGGGGGGACCTACGAGCAGTACTTC
TRBJ1-2 | TRBV10-3 | . | many | CAISEEVGRSAGYTF | TGTGCCATCAGTGAGGAGGTAGGGCGATCGGCCGGCTACACCTTC
TRBJ1-1 | TRBV18 | . | many | CASSGRGANTEAFF | TGTGCCAGCTCAGGGCGGGGGGCGAACACTGAAGCTTTCTTT
TRBJ2-1 | TRBV12-3/TRBV12-4 | . | many | CASSFRGYEQFF | TGTGCCAGCAGTTTCAGGGGCTATGAGCAGTTCTTC
TRBJ1-2 | TRBV28 | . | many | CASSLGLQNYGYTF | TGTGCCAGCAGTTTAGGATTGCAAAACTATGGCTACACCTTC
TRBJ1-5 | TRBV28 | TRBD1 | many | CASSWTGGIGRNQPQHF | TGTGCCAGCAGTTGGACAGGGGGCATCGGGCGCAATCAGCCCCAGCATTTT
TRBJ2-5 | TRBV3-1 | . | many | CASSQGERLVSAQETQYF | TGTGCCAGCAGCCAAGGAGAACGGCTAGTTAGCGCCCAAGAGACCCAGTACTTC
TRBJ2-5 | TRBV20-1 | TRBD2 | few | CSAAPLAGVGETQYF | TGCAGTGCCGCCCCCCTAGCGGGGGTTGGTGAGACCCAGTACTTC
TRBJ2-5 | TRBV5-4 | TRBD1 | few | CASSNRQGMGETQYF | TGTGCCAGCAGCAACCGACAGGGGATGGGCGAGACCCAGTACTTC
TRBJ1-2 | TRBV28 | TRBD1 | . | CASSSGQGNYGYTF | TGTGCCAGCAGTTCGGGACAGGGGAACTATGGCTACACCTTC
TRBJ1-2 | TRBV7-9 | . | few | CASSLAVDGCTF | TGTGCCAGCAGCTTAGCGGTTGATGGCTGCACCTTC
TRBJ2-5 | TRBV10-3 | . | many | CAISEPPGGKETQYF | TGTGCCATCAGTGAGCCTCCTGGCGGTAAAGAGACCCAGTACTTC
TRBJ2-2 | TRBV30 | . | . | CAWSGGLLKTGELFF | TGTGCCTGGAGTGGGGGGCTTCTGAAAACCGGGGAGCTGTTTTTT
TRBJ2-3 | TRBV18 | TRBD2 | few | CASSPLAGETDTQYF | TGTGCCAGCTCACCCCTAGCGGGGGAGACAGATACGCAGTATTTT
TRBJ2-6 | TRBV20-1 | TRBD1 | many | CSAALRDRGFPGANVLTF | TGCAGTGCTGCCCTCCGGGACAGGGGTTTCCCTGGGGCCAACGTCCTGACTTTC
TRBJ1-1 | TRBV7-9 | . | many | CASSFPGVTEAFF | TGTGCCAGCAGCTTCCCAGGGGTTACTGAAGCTTTCTTT
TRBJ1-2 | TRBV27 | TRBD1 | many | CASRLNQGAGGYTF | TGTGCCAGCAGATTAAATCAGGGGGCAGGTGGCTACACCTTC
TRBJ1-1 | TRBV20-1 | TRBD1 | many | CSARDPQGGWNTEAFF | TGCAGTGCTAGAGATCCGCAGGGGGGTTGGAACACTGAAGCTTTCTTT